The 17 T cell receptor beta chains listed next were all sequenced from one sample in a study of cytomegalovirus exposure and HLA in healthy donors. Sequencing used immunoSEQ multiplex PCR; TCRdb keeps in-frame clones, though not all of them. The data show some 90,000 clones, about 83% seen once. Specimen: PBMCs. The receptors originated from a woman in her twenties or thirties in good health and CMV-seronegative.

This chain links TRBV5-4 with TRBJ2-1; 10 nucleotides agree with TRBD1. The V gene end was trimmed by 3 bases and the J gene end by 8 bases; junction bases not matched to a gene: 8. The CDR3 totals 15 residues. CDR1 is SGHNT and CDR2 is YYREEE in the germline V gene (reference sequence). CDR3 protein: CASSSRTGGEDEQFF. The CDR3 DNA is TGTGCCAGCAGCTCCCGGACAGGGGGAGAGGATGAGCAGTTCTTC.

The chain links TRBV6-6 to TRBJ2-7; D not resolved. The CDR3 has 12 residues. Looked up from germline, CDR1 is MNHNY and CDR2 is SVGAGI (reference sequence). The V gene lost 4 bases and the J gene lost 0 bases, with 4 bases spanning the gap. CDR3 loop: CASSLNSYEQYF. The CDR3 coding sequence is TGTGCCAGCAGTTTAAACTCCTACGAGCAGTACTTC.

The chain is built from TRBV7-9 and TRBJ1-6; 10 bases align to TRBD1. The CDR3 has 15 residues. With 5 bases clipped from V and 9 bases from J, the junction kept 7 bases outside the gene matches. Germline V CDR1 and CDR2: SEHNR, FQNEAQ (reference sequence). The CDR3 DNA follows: TGTGCCAGCAGCCGATATGGGACAGGGGTTTCACCCCTCCACTTT. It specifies CASSRYGTGVSPLHF.

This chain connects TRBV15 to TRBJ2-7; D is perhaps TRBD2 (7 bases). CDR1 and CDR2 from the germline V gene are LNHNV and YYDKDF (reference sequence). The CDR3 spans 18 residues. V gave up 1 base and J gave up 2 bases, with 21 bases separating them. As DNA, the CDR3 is TGTGCCACCAGCAGAGGGGTAAAAGGGGGGGCTACTACCTACGAGCAGTACTTC. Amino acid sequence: CATSRGVKGGATTYEQYF. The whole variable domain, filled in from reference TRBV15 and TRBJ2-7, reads DAMVIQNPRYQVTQFGKPVTLSCSQTLNHNVMYWYQQKSSQAPKLLFHYYDKDFNNEADTPDNFQSRRPNTSFCFLDIRSPGLGDTAMYLCATSRGVKGGATTYEQYFGPGTRLTVT.

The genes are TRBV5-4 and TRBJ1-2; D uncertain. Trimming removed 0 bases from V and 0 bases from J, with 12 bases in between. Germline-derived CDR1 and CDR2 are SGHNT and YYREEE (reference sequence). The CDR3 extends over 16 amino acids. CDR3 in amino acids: CASSLGTSRANYGYTF. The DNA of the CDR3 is TGTGCCAGCAGCTTGGGCACCTCAAGAGCTAACTATGGCTACACCTTC.

Here the CDR3 reads CASSVRLAGEGNEQFF. For the CDR3, the DNA is TGTGCCAGCAGCGTCAGACTAGCGGGAGAGGGCAATGAGCAGTTCTTC. The chain combines TRBV11-2 with TRBJ2-1, with 12 positions matching TRBD2. The germline CDR1 and CDR2 sequences are SGHAT and FQNNGV. J gave up 6 bases and V 5 bases, and 8 bases lay outside the gene matches. This CDR3 spans 16 amino acids.

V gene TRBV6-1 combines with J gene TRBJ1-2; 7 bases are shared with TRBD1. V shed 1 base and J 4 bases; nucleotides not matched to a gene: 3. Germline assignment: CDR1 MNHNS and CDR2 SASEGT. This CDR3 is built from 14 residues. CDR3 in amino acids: CASSEGGQFYGYTF. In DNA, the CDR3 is TGTGCCAGCAGTGAAGGGGGACAGTTCTATGGCTACACCTTC.

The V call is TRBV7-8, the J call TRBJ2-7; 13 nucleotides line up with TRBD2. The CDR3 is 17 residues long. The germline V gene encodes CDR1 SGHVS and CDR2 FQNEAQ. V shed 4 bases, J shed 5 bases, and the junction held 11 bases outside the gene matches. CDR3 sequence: CASSSRTSGGLSNEQYF. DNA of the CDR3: TGTGCCAGCAGCTCCCGGACTAGCGGGGGTTTGAGTAACGAGCAGTACTTC.

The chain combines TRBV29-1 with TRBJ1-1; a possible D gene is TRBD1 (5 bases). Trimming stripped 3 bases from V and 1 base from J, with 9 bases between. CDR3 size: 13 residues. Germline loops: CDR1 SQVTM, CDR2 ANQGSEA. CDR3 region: CSVDPGRNTEAFF. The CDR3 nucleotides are TGCAGCGTTGATCCAGGGCGGAACACTGAAGCTTTCTTT. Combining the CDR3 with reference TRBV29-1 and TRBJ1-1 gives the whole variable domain SAVISQKPSRDICQRGTSLTIQCQVDSQVTMMFWYRQQPGQSLTLIATANQGSEATYESGFVIDKFPISRPNLTFSTLTVSNMSPEDSSIYLCSVDPGRNTEAFFGQGTRLTVV.

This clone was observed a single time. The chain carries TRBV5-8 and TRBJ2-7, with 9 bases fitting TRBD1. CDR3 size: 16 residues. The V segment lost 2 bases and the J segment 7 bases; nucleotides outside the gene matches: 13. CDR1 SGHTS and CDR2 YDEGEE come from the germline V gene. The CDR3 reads CASSFLPGQGVEEQYF. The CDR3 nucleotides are TGTGCCAGCAGCTTCCTTCCGGGACAGGGAGTGGAGGAGCAGTACTTC.

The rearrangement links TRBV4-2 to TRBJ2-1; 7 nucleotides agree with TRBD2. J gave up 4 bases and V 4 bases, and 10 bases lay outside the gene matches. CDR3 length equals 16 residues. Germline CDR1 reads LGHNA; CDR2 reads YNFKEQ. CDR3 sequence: CASSPMGGRTYNEQFF. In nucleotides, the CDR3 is TGTGCCAGCAGCCCAATGGGCGGGAGAACATACAATGAGCAGTTCTTC.

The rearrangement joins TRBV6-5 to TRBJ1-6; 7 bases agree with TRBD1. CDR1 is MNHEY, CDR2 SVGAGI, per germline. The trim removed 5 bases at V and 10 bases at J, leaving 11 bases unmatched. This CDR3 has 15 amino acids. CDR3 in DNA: TGTGCCAGCAGTGCGAGACAGGGCTCGAGGTCACCCCTCCACTTT. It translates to CASSARQGSRSPLHF.

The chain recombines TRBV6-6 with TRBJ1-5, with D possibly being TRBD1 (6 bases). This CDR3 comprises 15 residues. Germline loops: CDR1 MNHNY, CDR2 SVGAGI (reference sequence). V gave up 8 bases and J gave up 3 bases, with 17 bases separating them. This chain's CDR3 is CASLGDTRTNQPQHF. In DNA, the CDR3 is TGTGCCAGCTTAGGGGACACCCGAACCAATCAGCCCCAGCATTTT.

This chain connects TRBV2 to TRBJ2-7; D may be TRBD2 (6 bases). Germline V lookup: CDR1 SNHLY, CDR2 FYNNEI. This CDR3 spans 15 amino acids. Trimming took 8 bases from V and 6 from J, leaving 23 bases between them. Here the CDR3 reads CASVSGAGRNLEQYF. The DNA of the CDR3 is TGTGCCAGCGTTTCCGGGGCGGGGAGGAATCTCGAGCAGTACTTC.

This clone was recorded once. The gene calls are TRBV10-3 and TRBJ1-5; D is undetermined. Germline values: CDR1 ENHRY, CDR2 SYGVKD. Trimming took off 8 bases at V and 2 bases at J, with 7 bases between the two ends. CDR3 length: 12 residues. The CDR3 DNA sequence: TGTGCCATCGGAGGAGGCAATCAGCCCCAGCATTTT. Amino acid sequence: CAIGGGNQPQHF.

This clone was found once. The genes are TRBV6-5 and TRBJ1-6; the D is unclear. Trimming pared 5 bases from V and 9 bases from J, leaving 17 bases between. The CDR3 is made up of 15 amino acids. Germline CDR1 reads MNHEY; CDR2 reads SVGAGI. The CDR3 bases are TGTGCCAGCAGTCCCCGGGCCGGGAGCAGTTCACCCCTCCACTTT. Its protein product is CASSPRAGSSSPLHF.

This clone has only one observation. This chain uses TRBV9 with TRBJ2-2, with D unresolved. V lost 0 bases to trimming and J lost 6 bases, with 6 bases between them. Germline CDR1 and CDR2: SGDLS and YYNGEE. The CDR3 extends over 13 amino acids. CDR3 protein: CASSVVSPGELFF. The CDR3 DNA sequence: TGTGCCAGCAGCGTAGTTAGCCCCGGGGAGCTGTTTTTT.